Presented here are 28 T cell receptor beta chains from one specimen sequenced in a study of tumor-infiltrating lymphocytes in primary liver carcinoma. With a constant-region primer, TCR beta cDNA was made from approximately 520 ng of total RNA. For TCR beta, libraries were produced by three nested multiplex PCR rounds using slightly modified ARM-PCR. The first two PCR rounds used TRBV1-TRBV30 forward primers with a C-beta reverse primer, about 10 cycles each. TCRdb re-derived calls from the multiplex PCR reads in MiXCR, one entry per CDR3 protein. The data contain about 210,000 distinct CDR3 sequences, less than 70% of them singletons. RNA was extracted from whole blood without cell sorting, alongside germline DNA. Sequencing was carried out using peripheral blood. The receptor set was obtained from a woman in her fifties or sixties with primary liver carcinoma and hepatitis B virus infection.

Details on this clonotype: With a much larger clone just one base away, this may be a read error. The CDR3 DNA reads TGTGCCAGCAGTGGGGGATATAGCAATCGGCCCCAGCATTTT. Amino acid sequence: CASSGGYSNRPQHF. The chain has TRBV6-1 and TRBJ1-5; D gene unclear. Germline loops: CDR1 MNHNS, CDR2 SASEGT. The CDR3 has 14 residues.

This clonotype turned up a few times. J is TRBJ1-4 and V is TRBV30; D is perhaps TRBD1 (5 bases). CDR1 GTSNPN and CDR2 SVGIG come from the germline V gene (reference sequence). The CDR3 spans 15 residues. V lost 0 bases to trimming and J lost 8 bases, with 16 bases between them. As DNA, the CDR3 is TGTGCCTGGAGTGTATCTGGGACCCCGGGCGAAAAACTGTTTTTT. This translates into CAWSVSGTPGEKLFF.

This clonotype was seen once. Being one base from a much bigger clone, this may be a read error. The chain is built from TRBV29-1 and TRBJ2-3; 8 bases map to TRBD2. The CDR3 extends over 15 amino acids. From germline, CDR1 is SQVTM and CDR2 ANQGSEA. The trim removed 5 bases at V and 3 bases at J, leaving 10 bases unmatched. CDR3 in amino acids: CSVRGLVGVTDTQYF. CDR3 DNA: TGCAGCGTTAGGGGACTAGTGGGTGTTACAGATACGCAGTATTTT.

To note about this clonotype: Relative to the germline gene, one junction end is altered; a read error may explain this. This chain uses TRBV11-2 with TRBJ2-3; 8 bases fit TRBD2. The CDR3 loop spans 14 amino acids. Germline values: CDR1 SGHAT, CDR2 FQNNGV. CDR3 loop: CASSSAGVTDRQYF. The CDR3 bases are TGTGCCAGCAGCTCAGCGGGGGTCACAGATAGGCAGTATTTT. Using reference TRBV11-2 and TRBJ2-3 for the parts outside the CDR3, the full variable domain is EAGVAQSPRYKIIEKRQSVAFWCNPISGHATLYWYQQILGQGPKLLIQFQNNGVVDDSQLPKDRFSAERLKGVDSTLKIQPAKLEDSAVYLCASSSAGVTDRQYFGPGTRLTVL.

Turning to this clonotype: The conserved final phenylalanine or tryptophan is absent from the CDR3, which likely points to a read error. The V call is TRBV14, the J call TRBJ2-1; 7 bases match TRBD2. In germline, CDR1 is SGHDN, CDR2 FVKESK. This CDR3 is built from 15 residues. J gave up 3 bases and V 5 bases, and 7 bases lay outside the gene matches. CDR3: CASSVLARGYNEQFL. DNA of the CDR3: TGTGCCAGCAGCGTACTAGCGCGCGGCTACAATGAGCAGTTCTTA.

This clonotype was detected only once. At one boundary the junction diverges from the germline segment, which might be a read error. This chain connects TRBV12-3 or TRBV12-4 to TRBJ2-3; D tentatively fits TRBD1 or TRBD2 (6 bases each). The CDR3 has 14 amino acids. The DNA of the CDR3 is TGTGCCAGCTCCCGAGGGGGGACGGCAAATACGCAATATTTT. Translating it yields CASSRGGTANTQYF.

Regarding this clonotype: A read error may account for a junction end that differs from germline. V and J are TRBV11-1 and TRBJ2-1, with D possibly being TRBD2 (6 bases). The CDR3 has 13 amino acids. CDR1 SGHAT and CDR2 FQDESV come from the germline V gene (reference sequence). For the CDR3, the DNA is TGTGCCACCAGCCCCCGACGGGAGAATGAGCAATTCTTC. Translation gives CATSPRRENEQFF.

In the case of this clonotype: Since a much larger clone is just one base distant, this may be a read error. This chain links TRBV4-2 with TRBJ2-1; 10 bases agree with TRBD2. CDR3 size: 16 residues. CDR1 LGHNA and CDR2 YNFKEQ come from the germline V gene. The CDR3 is CANSQPLAGESVRQFF. Here the CDR3 DNA reads TGTGCCAACAGCCAACCCCTAGCGGGAGAAAGCGTGAGGCAGTTCTTC.

Note on this clonotype: One end of the junction fails to match germline, which may point to a read error. The chain carries TRBV20-1 and TRBJ1-1, with D possibly being TRBD1 (5 bases). Per the germline V gene, CDR1 is DFQATT and CDR2 is SNEGSKA (reference sequence). The CDR3 is made up of 14 amino acids. The CDR3 here is CSAGDRNLKTEAFF. CDR3 in DNA: TGCAGTGCTGGAGACAGAAATCTGAAGACTGAAGCTTTCTTT.

Turning to this clonotype: Because the CDR3 is missing its conserved closing phenylalanine or tryptophan, this is likely a read error. The chain links TRBV11-2 to TRBJ2-2; D is perhaps TRBD1 (6 bases). The CDR3 contains 16 residues. Germline lookup yields CDR1 SGHAT and CDR2 FQNNGV. The CDR3 here is CASSLLGGSNSGELFL. The CDR3 region has the DNA TGTGCCAGCAGCTTATTAGGGGGATCGAACAGCGGGGAGCTGTTTTTA.

Of note for this clonotype: At one end the junction does not follow the germline gene, possibly because of a read error. CDR3 DNA: TGTGCCAGCAGCCTCCTGAAACAGGGGTCGGTGGAGCTGTACTTC. It codes for CASSLLKQGSVELYF. The V and J genes are TRBV11-2 and TRBJ2-7; 7 positions match TRBD1. Germline loops: CDR1 SGHAT, CDR2 FQNNGV. The CDR3 sequence is 15 residues long. The variable domain in full, completed from reference TRBV11-2 and TRBJ2-7, reads EAGVAQSPRYKIIEKRQSVAFWCNPISGHATLYWYQQILGQGPKLLIQFQNNGVVDDSQLPKDRFSAERLKGVDSTLKIQPAKLEDSAVYLCASSLLKQGSVELYFGPGTRLTVT.

To note about this clonotype: This may be a read error: a much more frequent sequence differs by one nucleotide. This chain joins TRBV5-4 and TRBJ2-3; D may be TRBD2 (5 bases). There are 16 residues in the CDR3. V lost 0 bases, J lost 6 bases, and 17 bases lay in between. CDR1 is SGHNT, CDR2 YYREEE, per germline (reference sequence). CDR3 protein: CASSLEPSRSKDTQYF. The CDR3 DNA sequence: TGTGCCAGCAGCTTGGAACCTAGCAGGAGTAAGGATACGCAGTATTTT.

This rearrangement joins TRBV12-5 to TRBJ2-1; D remains ambiguous. The CDR3 is 15 residues long. Germline CDR1 is LGHNT and CDR2 is FRNRAP. Trimming left V 0 bases short and J 0 bases short, with 6 bases between. The CDR3, as DNA: TGTGCTAGTGGTTTGGTGCAGGTCTCCTACAATGAGCAGTTCTTC. It yields the protein CASGLVQVSYNEQFF. Full variable domain (rest looked up from reference TRBV12-5 and TRBJ2-1): DARVTQTPRHKVTEMGQEVTMRCQPILGHNTVFWYRQTMMQGLELLAYFRNRAPLDDSGMPKDRFSAEMPDATLATLKIQPSEPRDSAVYFCASGLVQVSYNEQFFGPGTRLTVL.

The chain joins TRBV5-1 to TRBJ2-5; tentatively, D is TRBD2 (5 bases). V was cut by 0 bases and J by 0 bases, with 9 bases left in between. The germline CDR1 and CDR2 sequences are SGHRS and YFSETQ. CDR3 length equals 15 residues. The CDR3 DNA is TGCGCCAGCAGCTTGGCCAGGACTTACCAAGAGACCCAGTACTTC. Its translation: CASSLARTYQETQYF. The full variable domain, rest sourced from reference TRBV5-1 and TRBJ2-5, is KAGVTQTPRYLIKTRGQQVTLSCSPISGHRSVSWYQQTPGQGLQFLFEYFSETQRNKGNFPGRFSGRQFSNSRSEMNVSTLELGDSALYLCASSLARTYQETQYFGPGTRLLVL.

As for this clonotype: Relative to the germline gene, one junction end is altered; a read error may explain this. The chain employs TRBV11-3 and TRBJ2-7; TRBD1 aligns across 8 bases. Germline CDR1 and CDR2: SGHNT and YENEEA. The CDR3 covers 12 residues. Here the CDR3 DNA reads TGTGCCCGCAGCTTACCCAGGGGGCAGCGGTACTTT. Residues: CARSLPRGQRYF.

With regard to this clonotype: One end of the junction does not line up with germline, which may come from a read error. The chain has TRBV29-1 and TRBJ2-1; TRBD2 agrees at 7 bases. The germline CDR1 and CDR2 sequences are SQVTM and ANQGSEA. The CDR3 is made up of 14 amino acids. The CDR3 loop reads CSLWGGRIYSEQFF. CDR3 nucleotides: TGCAGCCTCTGGGGCGGGAGAATCTACAGTGAGCAGTTCTTC.

This clonotype was seen ten or more times. The chain has TRBV5-4 and TRBJ2-5, with 7 bases aligning to TRBD2. CDR1 SGHNT and CDR2 YYREEE come from the germline V gene (reference sequence). The CDR3 is 14 amino acids. V lost 0 bases and J lost 3; bases outside the gene matches: 2. The chain's CDR3 is CASSLAGGKETQYF. The CDR3 DNA reads as TGTGCCAGCAGCTTGGCGGGAGGTAAAGAGACCCAGTACTTC.

In this sample, this clonotype turned up many times. The gene calls are TRBV6-2 or TRBV6-3 and TRBJ1-5; a weak D match, TRBD1 (5 bases). V was shortened by 2 bases and J by 6 bases, with 11 bases between the two germline ends. Looked up from germline, CDR1 is MNHEY and CDR2 is SVGEGT. This CDR3 has 14 residues. The CDR3 sequence is CASSYTSGGQPQHF. CDR3 bases: TGTGCCAGCAGTTACACCTCGGGGGGTCAGCCCCAGCATTTT.

The V call is TRBV21-1, the J call TRBJ1-4; TRBD1 is the table's D call and was not checked against the DNA. TRBV21-1 has pseudogene status. This CDR3 has 19 amino acids. The CDR3 DNA follows: TGTGCCAGCAGCAAAGAAGAAGGAGAGGAGACAGGATCTAATGGAAAACTGTTTTTT. It is translated as CASSKEEGEETGSNGKLFF.

Note on this clonotype: This sequence may be a read error, since a much larger clone differs from it by one base. The chain is built from TRBV10-1 and TRBJ1-1, with 7 bases matching TRBD1. CDR3 size: 15 residues. In germline, CDR1 is WNHNN, CDR2 SYGVQD (reference sequence). CDR3 amino acids: CANSEGGTVNTEAFF. The CDR3 DNA is TGCGCCAACAGTGAGGGGGGGACAGTGAACACTGAAGCTTTCTTT.

About this clonotype itself: It is likely a read error, because the conserved phenylalanine at the end of the CDR3 is missing. V is TRBV29-1 and J is TRBJ2-3; D may be TRBD1 (8 bases). The CDR3 is 14 residues long. The V and J ends lost 6 bases and 0 bases respectively, with 13 bases between them. CDR1 is SQVTM and CDR2 is ANQGSEA in the germline V gene. The chain's CDR3 is CSVHRGGSTDTQYL. The CDR3 nucleotides are TGCAGCGTACACAGGGGGGGGAGCACAGATACGCAGTATCTC.

As to this clonotype: A much bigger clone sits one base away, suggesting this may be a read error. The chain links TRBV6-5 to TRBJ2-2; 7 bases are shared with TRBD1. The CDR3 consists of 15 residues. The germline CDR1 and CDR2 sequences are MNHEY and SVGAGI. Losses at the gene ends were 5 bases for V and 4 bases for J; bases not matched to a gene: 7. As DNA, the CDR3 is TGTGCCAGCAGTCCGGTGGCAGGGGGCACCGGGGAGCTGTTTTTT. This translates into CASSPVAGGTGELFF.

About this clonotype: This may be a read error: a much more frequent sequence differs by one nucleotide. CDR3 sequence reads: CAISESGAATRRDTQYF. As DNA, the CDR3 is TGTGCCATCAGTGAGTCAGGAGCCGCCACGCGGCGGGATACGCAGTATTTT. The chain is built from TRBV10-3 and TRBJ2-3; D is undetermined. In germline, CDR1 is ENHRY, CDR2 SYGVKD. The ends were cut back, 0 bases at V and 6 bases at J, with 19 bases in the middle. CDR3 length: 17 amino acids.

This CDR3 reads CASIVGGAETQYF. The CDR3, as DNA: TGTGCCAGCATTGTGGGGGGCGCAGAGACCCAGTACTTC. The chain recombines TRBV5-8 with TRBJ2-5, with D possibly being TRBD1 or TRBD2 (6 bases each). The CDR3 spans 13 residues. CDR1 and CDR2 (germline): SGHTS, YDEGEE. V was clipped by 6 bases and J by 4 bases, with 13 bases between them. Variable domain in full (rest from reference TRBV5-8 and TRBJ2-5): EAGVTQSPTHLIKTRGQQATLRCSPISGHTSVYWYQQALGLGLQFLLWYDEGEERNRGNFPPRFSGRQFPNYSSELNVNALELEDSALYLCASIVGGAETQYFGPGTRLLVL.

This clonotype showed up just a few times. The rearrangement joins TRBV30 to TRBJ1-1, with D maybe TRBD1 (6 bases). The CDR3 length is 12 residues. Per the germline V gene, CDR1 is GTSNPN and CDR2 is SVGIG (reference sequence). V was trimmed by 3 bases and J by 7 bases, leaving 12 bases between them. The CDR3 spells CAWSGQTLEAFF. The CDR3 DNA is TGTGCCTGGAGCGGACAGACCCTTGAAGCTTTCTTT.

Comments on this clonotype: An end of the junction differs from the germline gene, which may be a read error. This sequence joins TRBV11-2 and TRBJ2-1, with 9 bases lining up with TRBD2. Germline V gene data show CDR1 as SGHAT and CDR2 as FQNNGV. The CDR3 has 19 residues. The CDR3 DNA is TGTGCCGGCAGCCCGCGCCACATTTCGGGACTAGCAGCCTACAATGAGCACTTCTTC. Residues: CAGSPRHISGLAAYNEHFF.

A word on this clonotype: This may come from a read error, since a much larger clone is one base off. V usage is TRBV10-3 and J usage is TRBJ1-1; 9 bases match TRBD1. The CDR3 sequence is 15 residues long. V was clipped by 8 bases and J by 3 bases; unmatched bases: 10. The V gene's germline CDR1 is ENHRY and CDR2 SYGVKD. The CDR3 sequence is CAISGTGRSDTEAFF. CDR3 nucleotide sequence: TGTGCCATCTCCGGGACAGGGAGGTCGGACACTGAAGCTTTCTTT.

A word on this clonotype: At one end, the junction sequence differs from germline, possibly due to a read error. The chain carries TRBV6-6 and TRBJ2-3; 10 bases line up with TRBD1. CDR3 length: 15 amino acids. CDR1 MNHNY and CDR2 SVGAGI come from the germline V gene (reference sequence). The CDR3 nucleotides read TGTGCCAACAGTCCCCGGGACAGGGGAACAGATAAGCAGTATTTT. Amino acids: CANSPRDRGTDKQYF.